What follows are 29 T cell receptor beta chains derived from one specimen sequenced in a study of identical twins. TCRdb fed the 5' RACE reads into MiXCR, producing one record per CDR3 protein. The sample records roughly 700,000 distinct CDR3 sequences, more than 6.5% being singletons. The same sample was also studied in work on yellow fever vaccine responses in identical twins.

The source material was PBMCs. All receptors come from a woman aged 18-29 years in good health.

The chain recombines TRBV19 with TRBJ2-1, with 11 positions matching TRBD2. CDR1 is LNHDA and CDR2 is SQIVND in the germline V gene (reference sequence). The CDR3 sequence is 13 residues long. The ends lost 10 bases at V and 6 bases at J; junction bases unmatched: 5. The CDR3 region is CATNSGRGNEQFF. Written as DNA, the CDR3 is TGTGCCACTAATAGCGGGAGGGGCAATGAGCAGTTCTTC. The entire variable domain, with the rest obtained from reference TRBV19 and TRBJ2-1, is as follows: DGGITQSPKYLFRKEGQNVTLSCEQNLNHDAMYWYRQDPGQGLRLIYYSQIVNDFQKGDIAEGYSVSREKKESFPLTVTSAQKNPTAFYLCATNSGRGNEQFFGPGTRLTVL.

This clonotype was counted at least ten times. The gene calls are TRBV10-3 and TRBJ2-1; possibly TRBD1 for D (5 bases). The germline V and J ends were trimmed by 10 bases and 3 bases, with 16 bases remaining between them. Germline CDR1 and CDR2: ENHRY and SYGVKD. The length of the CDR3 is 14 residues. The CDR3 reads CATGADLDYNEQFF. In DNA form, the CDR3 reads TGTGCCACTGGGGCGGATTTAGACTACAATGAGCAGTTCTTC.

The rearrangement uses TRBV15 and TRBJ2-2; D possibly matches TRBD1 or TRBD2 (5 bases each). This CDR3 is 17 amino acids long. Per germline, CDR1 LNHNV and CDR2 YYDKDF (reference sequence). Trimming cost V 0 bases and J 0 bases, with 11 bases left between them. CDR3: CATSREGTWANTGELFF. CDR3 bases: TGTGCCACCAGCAGAGAAGGGACGTGGGCGAACACCGGGGAGCTGTTTTTT.

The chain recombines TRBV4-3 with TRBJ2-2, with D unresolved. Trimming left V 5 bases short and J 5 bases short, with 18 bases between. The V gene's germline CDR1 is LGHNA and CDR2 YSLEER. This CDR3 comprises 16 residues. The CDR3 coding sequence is TGCGCCAGCAGCGAACCCCCGGGTTTTCTTACCGGGGAGCTGTTTTTT. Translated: CASSEPPGFLTGELFF.

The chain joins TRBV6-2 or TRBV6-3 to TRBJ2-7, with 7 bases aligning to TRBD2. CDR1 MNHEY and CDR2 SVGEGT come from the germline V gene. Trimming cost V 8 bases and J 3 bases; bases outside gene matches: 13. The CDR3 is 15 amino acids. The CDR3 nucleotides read TGTGCCAGCGCTATCTGGGCTAGCGGACACTACGAGCAGTACTTC. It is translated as CASAIWASGHYEQYF.

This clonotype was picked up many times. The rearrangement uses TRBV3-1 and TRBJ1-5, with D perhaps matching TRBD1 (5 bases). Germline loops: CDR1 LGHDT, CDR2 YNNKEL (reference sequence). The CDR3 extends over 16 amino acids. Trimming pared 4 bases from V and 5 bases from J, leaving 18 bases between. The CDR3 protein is CASSPTGPLGDQPQHF. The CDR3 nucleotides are TGTGCCAGCAGCCCGACGGGGCCGTTGGGGGATCAGCCCCAGCATTTT.

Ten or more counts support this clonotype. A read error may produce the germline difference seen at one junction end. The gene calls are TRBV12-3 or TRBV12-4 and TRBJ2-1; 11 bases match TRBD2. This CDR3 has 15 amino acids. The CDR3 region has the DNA TGTGCCAGCAGATTAGCGGGAGGGCCTAGGGATGAGCAGTTCTTC. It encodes CASRLAGGPRDEQFF.

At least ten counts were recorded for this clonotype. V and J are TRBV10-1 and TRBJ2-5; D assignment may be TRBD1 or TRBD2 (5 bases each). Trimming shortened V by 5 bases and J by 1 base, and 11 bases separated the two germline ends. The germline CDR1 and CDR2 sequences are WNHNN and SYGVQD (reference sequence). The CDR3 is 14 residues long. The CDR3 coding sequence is TGCGCCAGCAGTTCTACGGGACCCCAAGAGACCCAGTACTTC. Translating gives CASSSTGPQETQYF.

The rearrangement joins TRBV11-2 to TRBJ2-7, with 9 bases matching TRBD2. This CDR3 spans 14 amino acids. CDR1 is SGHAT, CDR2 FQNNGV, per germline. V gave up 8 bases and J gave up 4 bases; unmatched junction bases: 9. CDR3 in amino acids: CASGRASGKYEQYF. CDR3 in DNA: TGTGCCAGCGGTAGGGCTAGCGGGAAATACGAGCAGTACTTC.

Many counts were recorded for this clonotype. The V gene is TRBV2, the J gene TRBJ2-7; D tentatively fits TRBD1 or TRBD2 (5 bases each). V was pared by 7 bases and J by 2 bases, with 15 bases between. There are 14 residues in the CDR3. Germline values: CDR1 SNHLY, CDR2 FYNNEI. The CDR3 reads CASKTGTVTYEQYF. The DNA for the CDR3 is TGTGCCAGCAAGACCGGGACGGTTACCTACGAGCAGTACTTC.

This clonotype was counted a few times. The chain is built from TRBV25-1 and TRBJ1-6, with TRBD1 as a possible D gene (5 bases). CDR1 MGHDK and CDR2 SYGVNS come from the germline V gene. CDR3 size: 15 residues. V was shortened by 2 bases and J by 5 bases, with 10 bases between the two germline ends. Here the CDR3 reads CASSELDRNNSPLHF. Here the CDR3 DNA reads TGTGCCAGCAGTGAACTTGACAGAAATAATTCACCCCTCCACTTT.

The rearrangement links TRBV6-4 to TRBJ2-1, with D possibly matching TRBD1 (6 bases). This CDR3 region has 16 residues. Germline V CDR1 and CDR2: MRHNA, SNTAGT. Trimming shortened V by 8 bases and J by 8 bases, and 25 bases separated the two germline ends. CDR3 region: CASPKESRGQRDEQFF. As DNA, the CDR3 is TGTGCCAGCCCCAAGGAAAGTAGGGGACAACGGGATGAGCAGTTCTTC.

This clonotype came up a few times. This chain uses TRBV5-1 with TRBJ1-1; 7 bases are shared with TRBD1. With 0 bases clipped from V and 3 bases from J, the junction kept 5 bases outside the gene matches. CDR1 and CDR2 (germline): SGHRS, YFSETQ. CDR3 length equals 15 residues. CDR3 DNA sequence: TGCGCCAGCAGCTTGGGCTTGACAGGGTACACTGAAGCTTTCTTT. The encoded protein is CASSLGLTGYTEAFF.

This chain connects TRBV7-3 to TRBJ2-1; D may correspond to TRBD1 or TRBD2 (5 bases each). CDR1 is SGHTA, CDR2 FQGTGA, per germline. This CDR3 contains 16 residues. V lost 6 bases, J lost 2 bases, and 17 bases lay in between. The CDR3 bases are TGTGCCAGCAGTTTGCTGGGGCTAGCTACCTACAATGAGCAGTTCTTC. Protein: CASSLLGLATYNEQFF. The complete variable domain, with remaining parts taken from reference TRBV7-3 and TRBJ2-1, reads GAGVSQTPSNKVTEKGKYVELRCDPISGHTALYWYRQSLGQGPEFLIYFQGTGAADDSGLPNDRFFAVRPEGSVSTLKIQRTERGDSAVYLCASSLLGLATYNEQFFGPGTRLTVL.

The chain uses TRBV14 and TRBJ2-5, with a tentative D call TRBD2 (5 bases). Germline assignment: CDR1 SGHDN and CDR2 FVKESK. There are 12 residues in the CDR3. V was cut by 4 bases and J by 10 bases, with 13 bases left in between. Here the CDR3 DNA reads TGTGCCAGCAGCCCGTCCGTCGGAGGCCAGTACTTC. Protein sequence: CASSPSVGGQYF.

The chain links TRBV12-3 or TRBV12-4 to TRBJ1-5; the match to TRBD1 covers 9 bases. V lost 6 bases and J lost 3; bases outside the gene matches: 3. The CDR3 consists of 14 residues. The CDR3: CASSDRGINQPQHF. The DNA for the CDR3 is TGTGCCAGCAGCGACAGGGGGATCAATCAGCCCCAGCATTTT.

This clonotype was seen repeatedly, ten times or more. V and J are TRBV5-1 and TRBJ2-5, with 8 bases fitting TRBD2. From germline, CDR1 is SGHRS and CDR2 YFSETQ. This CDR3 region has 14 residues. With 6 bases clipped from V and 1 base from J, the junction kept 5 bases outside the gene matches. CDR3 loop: CASTPSGFQETQYF. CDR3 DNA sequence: TGCGCCAGCACCCCTAGCGGGTTCCAAGAGACCCAGTACTTC.

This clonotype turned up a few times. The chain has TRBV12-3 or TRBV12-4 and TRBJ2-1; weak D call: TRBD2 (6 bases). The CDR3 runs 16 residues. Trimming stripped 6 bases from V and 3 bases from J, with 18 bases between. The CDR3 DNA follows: TGTGCCAGCAGCCCACGGCGGGATTGGATCTACAATGAGCAGTTCTTC. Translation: CASSPRRDWIYNEQFF.

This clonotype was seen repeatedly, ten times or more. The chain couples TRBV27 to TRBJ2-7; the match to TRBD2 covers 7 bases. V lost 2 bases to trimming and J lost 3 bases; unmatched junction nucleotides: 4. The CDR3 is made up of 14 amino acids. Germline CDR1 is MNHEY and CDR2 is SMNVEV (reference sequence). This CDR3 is CASSLRGVDYEQYF. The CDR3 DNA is TGTGCCAGCAGTTTACGGGGGGTTGACTACGAGCAGTACTTC.

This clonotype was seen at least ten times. CDR3 amino acids: CASLRGRQETQYF. The CDR3 nucleotides read TGTGCCAGCCTTCGGGGTCGACAAGAGACCCAGTACTTC. The chain has TRBV7-2 and TRBJ2-5; D perhaps matches TRBD2 (5 bases). Per germline, CDR1 SGHTA and CDR2 FQGNSA. The V end lost 8 bases, the J end lost 2 bases, and 12 bases lay between the germline ends. The CDR3 covers 13 residues.

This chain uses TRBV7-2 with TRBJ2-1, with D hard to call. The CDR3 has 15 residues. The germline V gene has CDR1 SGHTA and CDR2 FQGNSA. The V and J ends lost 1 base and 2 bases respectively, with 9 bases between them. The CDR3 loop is CASSLVEAAYNEQFF. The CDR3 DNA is TGTGCCAGCAGCTTAGTCGAGGCTGCCTACAATGAGCAGTTCTTC.

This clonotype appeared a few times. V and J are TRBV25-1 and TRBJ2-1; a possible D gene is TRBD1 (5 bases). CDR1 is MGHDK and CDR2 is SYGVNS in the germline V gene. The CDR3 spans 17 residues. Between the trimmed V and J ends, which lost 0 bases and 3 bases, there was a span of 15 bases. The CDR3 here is CASSEYKQEKYYNEQFF. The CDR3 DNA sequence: TGTGCCAGCAGTGAATATAAACAGGAGAAATACTACAATGAGCAGTTCTTC.

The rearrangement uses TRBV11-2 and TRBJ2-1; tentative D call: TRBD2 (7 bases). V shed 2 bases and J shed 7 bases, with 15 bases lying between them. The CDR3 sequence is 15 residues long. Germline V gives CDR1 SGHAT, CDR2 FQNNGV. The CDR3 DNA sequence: TGTGCCAGCAGCTTAACCTACAGGGAGGGAAATGAGCAGTTCTTC. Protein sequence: CASSLTYREGNEQFF.

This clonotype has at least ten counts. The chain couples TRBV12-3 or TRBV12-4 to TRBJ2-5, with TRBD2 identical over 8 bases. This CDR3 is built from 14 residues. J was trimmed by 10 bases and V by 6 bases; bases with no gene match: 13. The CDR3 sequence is CASRAGAQLGGQYF. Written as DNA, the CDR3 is TGTGCCAGCAGAGCGGGGGCCCAACTGGGTGGCCAGTACTTC.

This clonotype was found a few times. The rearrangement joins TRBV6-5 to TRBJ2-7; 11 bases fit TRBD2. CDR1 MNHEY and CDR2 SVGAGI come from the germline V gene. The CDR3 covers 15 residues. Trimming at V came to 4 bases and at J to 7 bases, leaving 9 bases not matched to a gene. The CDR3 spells CASSSLFSGGEEQYF. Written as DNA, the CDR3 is TGTGCCAGCAGTTCATTATTTAGCGGGGGGGAGGAGCAGTACTTC.

The chain's CDR3 is CASSEIESGGGYTF. The CDR3 DNA follows: TGTGCCAGCAGTGAAATTGAGTCAGGGGGTGGCTACACCTTC. This chain uses TRBV2 with TRBJ1-2, with TRBD1 identical over 7 bases. Germline loops: CDR1 SNHLY, CDR2 FYNNEI. The V segment lost 2 bases and the J segment 7 bases; nucleotides outside the gene matches: 7. This CDR3 region has 14 residues.

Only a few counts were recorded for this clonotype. The CDR3 here is CASSKGTQSRYNEQFF. The DNA of the CDR3 is TGTGCCAGCAGCAAAGGGACACAAAGCCGATACAATGAGCAGTTCTTC. The chain links TRBV21-1 to TRBJ2-1; the table names TRBD1, a call not compared with the DNA. TRBV21-1 counts as a pseudogene. The CDR3 runs to 16 residues.

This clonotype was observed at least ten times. The DNA for the CDR3 is TGCGCCAGTAGCGCGGGCAATTCTTGGGAGACCCAGTACTTC. This translates into CASSAGNSWETQYF. The chain has TRBV5-1 and TRBJ2-5; D is perhaps TRBD2 (5 bases). Germline-derived CDR1 and CDR2 are SGHRS and YFSETQ. Trimming shortened V by 8 bases and J by 5 bases, and 19 bases separated the two germline ends. This CDR3 comprises 14 residues.

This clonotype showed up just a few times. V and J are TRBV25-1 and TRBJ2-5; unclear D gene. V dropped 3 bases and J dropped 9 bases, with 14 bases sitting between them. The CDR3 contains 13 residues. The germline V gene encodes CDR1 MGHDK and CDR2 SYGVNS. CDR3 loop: CASSDPPELAQYF. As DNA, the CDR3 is TGTGCCAGCAGTGATCCCCCGGAGTTAGCCCAGTACTTC.